This T cell receptor (beta chain) was obtained from a study of CD8+ T cells in alopecia areata (dated by TCRdb to 2016 to 2019). About the study as a whole: Treated patients were enrolled in an open-label pilot trial of oral tofacitinib at 5 to 10 mg twice daily for moderate-to-severe alopecia areata. On the human side, TCRbeta sequencing was run on scalp tissue and on sorted CD4+ and CD8+ peripheral blood T cells from healthy controls and from alopecia areata patients with either patchy or totalis/universalis disease. RNA was extracted with the PAXgene miRNA kit for fixed scalp, the miRNeasy kit for PBMCs, and the RNeasy kit for mouse skin. Amplification of TCRbeta CDR3 regions was done by immunoSEQ multiplex PCR using 35 Vbeta forward primers and 13 Jbeta reverse primers. The study used high-throughput TCRbeta sequencing to examine T cell clonal expansion in alopecia areata, in both the C3H/HeJ mouse model and human patients. Tofacitinib was given for 6 to 18 months, followed by 6 months of follow-up off drug to assess delayed response and recurrence. For the treated patients, the SALT score, which quantifies what percentage of scalp surface area is affected, served as the measure of disease severity. Scalp clonality was compared among normal scalp (n=4), patchy alopecia areata scalp (n=8), and alopecia totalis/universalis scalp (n=8). Tofacitinib-treated patients had biopsies at baseline and at 4 and 24 weeks of treatment, with a later scalp biopsy in several patients. General findings and caveats noted by the study authors: TCR sequences shared between patients were less clear than in mice, possibly partly because of HLA diversity in the patient population. Compared with normal scalp, lesional scalp had higher clonality and more expanded CD8+ clones, particularly in alopecia totalis/universalis, a pattern that suggests antigenic drive. Many expanded lesional clones were found to persist in scalp and blood during tofacitinib treatment, and relapse after treatment cessation may be partly explained by this persistence. Unlike mouse skin, which is dominated by gammadelta T cells, normal human skin has resident alphabeta T cells that are also sequenced, and this complicates analysis of the scalp TCR repertoire. With tofacitinib, both scalp clonality and the number of expanded CD8+ clones among the top 100 scalp clones went down significantly. Because the treated cohort was small and had just a single nonresponder, larger studies are needed to establish links between baseline CD8+ expansion and response.

The time point label on this specimen signifies: less than five weeks on oral tofacitinib. What the treatment or condition label conveys for this sample: oral pan-JAK inhibitor, 5-10 mg twice daily. From alopecia areata patients, peripheral blood was collected along with lesional scalp punch biopsies. PBMCs were separated by density centrifugation and stained for CD3, CD4 and CD8, after which CD4+ and CD8+ T cells were sorted on a FACSAria. The table lists this clone with a few counts. Its recognized antigen is unknown. There are no base qualities to consult, and no much larger clone falls within one base. According to the germline V gene (reference sequence), CDR1 reads LNHDA and CDR2 reads SQIVND. V is shortened by 10 bases, J by 2 bases, and the region joining them spans 15 bases. From cysteine to phenylalanine, the CDR3 is 13 amino acids long. Only the CDR3 part of the read is kept: 39 bases, read in frame from the first base.

Receptors were amplified or captured by the immunoSEQ multiplex PCR assay. RNA was extracted from all samples and reverse transcribed into cDNA as template for TCR sequencing. SuperScript III was used to make first-strand cDNA, primed with a 2:1 mix of oligo-dT and random hexamers. A synthetic immune receptor repertoire was used to gauge amplification bias, and whatever bias remained was removed computationally. From the authors' description of their analysis: Raw reads were preprocessed for error removal, and CDR3 was defined according to IMGT conventions as running from the conserved cysteine to phenylalanine. Clonality was calculated as 1 minus Shannon entropy normalized by log2 of the number of productive unique TCRs. Scalp TCRbeta sequences were cross-referenced with sorted blood CD4 and CD8 repertoires so that the CD4 or CD8 identity of scalp clones could be inferred. TCRdb's version of the immuneACCESS table is confined to in-frame rearrangements and falls short of the full clone set. An unresolved V gene accounts for under half of the shortfall where checked; the remainder is of unknown origin. V, J and clone size were drawn from that table, and D and trimming were deduced from the DNA. Within this sample are about 220,000 clones, with around three fifths of them counted one time only. Of the sample, roughly 1.4% falls within the top ten clones.

The sequence was collected from a human donor with alopecia areata. The chain is assembled from TRBV19 and TRBJ2-7; TRBD1 is a possible D gene, resting on 6 matching bases. Source: CD4+ T cells sorted from blood, taken at week 4, from a patient treated with tofacitinib. The DNA sequence reads TGTGCCAATAACCAGGGGTTTGCCTACGAGCAGTACTTC. The encoded protein is CANNQGFAYEQYF.